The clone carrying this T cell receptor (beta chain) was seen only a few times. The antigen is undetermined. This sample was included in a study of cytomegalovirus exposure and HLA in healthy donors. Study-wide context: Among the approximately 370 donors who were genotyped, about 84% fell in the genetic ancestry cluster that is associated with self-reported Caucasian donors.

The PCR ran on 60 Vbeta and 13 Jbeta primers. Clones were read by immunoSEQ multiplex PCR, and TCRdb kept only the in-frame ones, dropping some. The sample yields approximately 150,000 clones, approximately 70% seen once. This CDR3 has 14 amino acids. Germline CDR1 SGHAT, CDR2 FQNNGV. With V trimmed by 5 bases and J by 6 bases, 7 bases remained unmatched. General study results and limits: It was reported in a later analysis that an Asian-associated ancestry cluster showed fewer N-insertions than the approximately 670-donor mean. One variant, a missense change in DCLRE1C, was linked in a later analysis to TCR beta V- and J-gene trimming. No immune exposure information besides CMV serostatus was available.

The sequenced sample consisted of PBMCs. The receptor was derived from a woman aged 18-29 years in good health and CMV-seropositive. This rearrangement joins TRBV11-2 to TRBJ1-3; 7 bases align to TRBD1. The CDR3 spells CASSDHRGANTIYF. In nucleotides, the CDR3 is TGTGCCAGCAGCGACCACAGGGGTGCAAACACCATATATTTT. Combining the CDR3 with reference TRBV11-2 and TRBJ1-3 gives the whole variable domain EAGVAQSPRYKIIEKRQSVAFWCNPISGHATLYWYQQILGQGPKLLIQFQNNGVVDDSQLPKDRFSAERLKGVDSTLKIQPAKLEDSAVYLCASSDHRGANTIYFGEGSWLTVV.